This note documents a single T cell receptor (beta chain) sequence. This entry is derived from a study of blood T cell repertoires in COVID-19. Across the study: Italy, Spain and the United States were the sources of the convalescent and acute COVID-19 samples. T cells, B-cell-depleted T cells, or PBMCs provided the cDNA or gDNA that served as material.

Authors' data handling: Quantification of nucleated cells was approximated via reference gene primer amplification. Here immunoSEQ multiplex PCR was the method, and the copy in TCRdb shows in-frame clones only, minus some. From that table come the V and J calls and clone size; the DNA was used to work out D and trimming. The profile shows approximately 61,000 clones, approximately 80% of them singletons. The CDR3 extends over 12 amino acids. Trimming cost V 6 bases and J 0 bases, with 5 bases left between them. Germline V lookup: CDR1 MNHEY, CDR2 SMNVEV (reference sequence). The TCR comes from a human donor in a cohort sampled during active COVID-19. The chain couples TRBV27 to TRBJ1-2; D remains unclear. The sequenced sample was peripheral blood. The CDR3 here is CASSLANYGYTF. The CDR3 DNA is TGTGCCAGCAGCCTAGCTAACTATGGCTACACCTTC.